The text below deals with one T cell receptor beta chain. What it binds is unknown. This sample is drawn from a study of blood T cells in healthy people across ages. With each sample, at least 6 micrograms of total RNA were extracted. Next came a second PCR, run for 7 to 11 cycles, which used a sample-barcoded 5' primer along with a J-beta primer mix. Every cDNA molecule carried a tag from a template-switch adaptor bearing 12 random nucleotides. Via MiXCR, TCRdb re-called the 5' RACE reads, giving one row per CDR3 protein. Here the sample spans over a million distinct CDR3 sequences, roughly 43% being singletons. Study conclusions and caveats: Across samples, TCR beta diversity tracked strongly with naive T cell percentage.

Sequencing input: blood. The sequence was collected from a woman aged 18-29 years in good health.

This CDR3 reads CSVEGALNTEAFF. The CDR3 nucleotides read TGCAGCGTTGAGGGCGCGTTGAACACTGAAGCTTTCTTT. V gene TRBV29-1 combines with J gene TRBJ1-1, with D unresolved. Germline V gene lookup returns CDR1 SQVTM and CDR2 ANQGSEA. The ends were cut back, 3 bases at V and 0 bases at J, with 8 bases in the middle. The CDR3 spans 13 residues.